Listed here are 15 T cell receptor beta chains from one sample, sequenced in a study of blood T cell repertoires in COVID-19. Profiled with immunoSEQ multiplex PCR; TCRdb holds only in-frame clones, not every one. The sample includes tens of thousands of clones, approximately 81% of them seen just once. The sample comprised peripheral blood. These receptor sequences come from a woman in her sixties with acute or convalescent COVID-19.

The chain combines TRBV11-2 with TRBJ1-2, with D unclear. The germline V gene encodes CDR1 SGHAT and CDR2 FQNNGV. This CDR3 is built from 13 residues. Trimming pared 3 bases from V and 0 bases from J, leaving 5 bases between. The CDR3: CASSFLSNYGYTF. The CDR3 DNA follows: TGTGCCAGCAGCTTTCTGTCTAACTATGGCTACACCTTC.

The V call is TRBV27, the J call TRBJ2-3; TRBD1 matches at 7 bases. The CDR3 runs 15 residues. J was trimmed by 9 bases and V by 6 bases; bases with no gene match: 15. Germline CDR1 and CDR2: MNHEY and SMNVEV (reference sequence). As DNA, the CDR3 is TGTGCCAGCAGACTGGACAGGTCGTCTAGAGGCACGCAGTATTTT. Protein product: CASRLDRSSRGTQYF.

This chain uses TRBV5-1 with TRBJ2-5, with 10 positions matching TRBD1. Germline V gene lookup returns CDR1 SGHRS and CDR2 YFSETQ. CDR3 length: 15 residues. The V and J ends lost 4 bases and 5 bases, in that order; junction bases with no gene match: 8. The chain's CDR3 is CASSGGTGVGETQYF. In DNA form, the CDR3 reads TGCGCCAGCAGCGGAGGGACAGGGGTGGGGGAGACCCAGTACTTC.

This chain joins TRBV5-6 and TRBJ1-2, with a tentative D call TRBD1 (5 bases). Germline V gives CDR1 SGHDT, CDR2 YYEEEE. The germline V and J ends were trimmed by 4 bases and 4 bases, with 20 bases remaining between them. This CDR3 has 16 amino acids. This CDR3 is CASSPTSDSYSYGYTF. The CDR3 DNA reads TGTGCCAGCAGCCCAACTAGCGACAGTTATTCCTATGGCTACACCTTC.

The table lists this clone with a few counts. The J gene is TRBJ1-3, the V gene TRBV30, with a possible D match to TRBD1 (5 bases). Germline V CDR1 and CDR2: GTSNPN, SVGIG (reference sequence). The CDR3 is made up of 13 amino acids. V lost 3 bases, J lost 2 bases, and 8 bases lay in between. DNA for the CDR3: TGTGCCTGGAGGCGGGACCCTGGAAACACCATATATTTT. Translation gives CAWRRDPGNTIYF. Full variable domain (outside the CDR3, taken from reference TRBV30 and TRBJ1-3): SQTIHQWPATLVQPVGSPLSLECTVEGTSNPNLYWYRQAAGRGLQLLFYSVGIGQISSEVPQNLSASRPQDRQFILSSKKLLLSDSGFYLCAWRRDPGNTIYFGEGSWLTVV.

V usage is TRBV19 and J usage is TRBJ1-5, with 12 bases fitting TRBD1. CDR3 length: 13 amino acids. J lost 9 bases, V lost 6 bases, and 3 bases had no gene match. Germline V gene lookup returns CDR1 LNHDA and CDR2 SQIVND (reference sequence). The chain's CDR3 is CASRGTGGSPQHF. DNA of the CDR3: TGTGCCAGTAGAGGGACAGGGGGCTCGCCCCAGCATTTT.

This rearrangement joins TRBV18 to TRBJ1-2; TRBD1 is a possible D gene (6 bases). Trimming removed 5 bases from V and 7 bases from J, with 14 bases in between. The CDR3 contains 13 residues. Germline-derived CDR1 and CDR2 are KGHSH and LQKENI. The CDR3 coding sequence is TGTGCCAGCTCATTAGATCTCAGGGGTGGCTACACCTTC. Its protein product is CASSLDLRGGYTF.

Only one count was recorded for this clone. The chain combines TRBV27 with TRBJ1-6; D may be TRBD1 (6 bases). The germline gives CDR1 MNHEY, CDR2 SMNVEV (reference sequence). V gave up 5 bases and J gave up 8 bases, with 16 bases separating them. This CDR3 contains 15 residues. This CDR3 is CASSPRAGAHSPLHF. The CDR3 bases are TGTGCCAGCAGTCCGAGGGCAGGGGCTCATTCACCCCTCCACTTT.

This clone came up once. The chain is built from TRBV5-5 and TRBJ1-6, with D maybe TRBD1 (6 bases). The V end lost 4 bases, the J end lost 7 bases, and 15 bases lay between the germline ends. The germline CDR1 and CDR2 sequences are SGHKS and YYEKEE (reference sequence). CDR3 size: 15 residues. DNA of the CDR3: TGTGCCAGCAGCCCAGGGGAACCCCCAAATTCACCCCTCCACTTT. Its translation is CASSPGEPPNSPLHF.

This clone was observed at least ten times. The chain has TRBV12-5 and TRBJ2-3; weak D call: TRBD1 (6 bases). Germline V gives CDR1 LGHNT, CDR2 FRNRAP. The length of the CDR3 is 16 residues. V lost 2 bases and J 2 bases, leaving 14 bases between the germline ends. CDR3: CASGLFRTVNTDTQYF. The CDR3 DNA sequence: TGTGCTAGTGGTTTGTTCCGGACAGTCAACACAGATACGCAGTATTTT.

The rearrangement uses TRBV5-1 and TRBJ2-2, with D hard to call. V was pared by 1 base and J by 0 bases, with 4 bases between. Germline CDR1 is SGHRS and CDR2 is YFSETQ. The CDR3 spans 14 residues. DNA of the CDR3: TGCGCCAGCAGCTTGACAGCGAACACCGGGGAGCTGTTTTTT. This sequence encodes CASSLTANTGELFF.

The chain carries TRBV6-5 and TRBJ2-7; no reliable D call. With 0 bases removed from V and 0 bases from J, the gap between germline ends came to 12 bases. Germline V CDR1 and CDR2: MNHEY, SVGAGI. The CDR3 extends over 16 amino acids. In DNA, the CDR3 is TGTGCCAGCAGTTACTCGGGTAGCCTAAGCTCCTACGAGCAGTACTTC. This encodes CASSYSGSLSSYEQYF.

The rearrangement links TRBV3-1 (or the pseudogene TRBV3-2) to TRBJ1-2, with 10 bases fitting TRBD1. Germline assignment: CDR1 LGHDT and CDR2 YNNKEL (reference sequence). The CDR3 length is 16 residues. V lost 5 bases and J lost 5; bases outside the gene matches: 11. The CDR3 DNA reads as TGTGCCAGCAGCGACCGGACAGGGGGAGGTTCTTATGGCTACACCTTC. Its translation is CASSDRTGGGSYGYTF.

The chain links TRBV7-6 to TRBJ1-6; 7 nucleotides line up with TRBD1. Germline V lookup: CDR1 SGHVS, CDR2 FNYEAQ. CDR3 length: 17 amino acids. V was pared by 0 bases and J by 5 bases, with 7 bases of the junction left unmatched. The CDR3 DNA reads as TGTGCCAGCAGCTTAGCTACAGGGGTCGTCAATAATTCACCCCTCCACTTT. Translation: CASSLATGVVNNSPLHF.

V and J are TRBV9 and TRBJ1-5, with a weak D call TRBD1 (5 bases). The length of the CDR3 is 16 residues. CDR1 and CDR2 from the germline V gene are SGDLS and YYNGEE. Between the trimmed V and J ends, which lost 3 bases and 6 bases, there was a span of 19 bases. The CDR3 DNA reads as TGTGCCAGCAGCGCCGACAATTGGGGCGGCGGTCAGCCCCAGCATTTT. This encodes CASSADNWGGGQPQHF.